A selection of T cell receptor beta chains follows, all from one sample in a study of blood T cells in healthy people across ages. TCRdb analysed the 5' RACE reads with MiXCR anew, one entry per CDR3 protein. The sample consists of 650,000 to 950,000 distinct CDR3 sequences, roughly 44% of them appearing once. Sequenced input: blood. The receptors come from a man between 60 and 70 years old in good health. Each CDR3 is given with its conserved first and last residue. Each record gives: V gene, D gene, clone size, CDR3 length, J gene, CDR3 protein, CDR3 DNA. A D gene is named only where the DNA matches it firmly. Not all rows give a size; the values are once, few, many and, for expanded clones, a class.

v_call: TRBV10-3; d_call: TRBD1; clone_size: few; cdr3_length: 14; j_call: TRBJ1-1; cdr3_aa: CAISESGQGTEAFF; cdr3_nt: TGTGCCATCAGTGAGTCGGGACAGGGCACTGAAGCTTTCTTT
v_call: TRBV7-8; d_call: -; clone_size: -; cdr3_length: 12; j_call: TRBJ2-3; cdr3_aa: CASNFRGDTQYF; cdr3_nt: TGTGCCAGCAACTTTAGGGGGGATACGCAGTATTTT
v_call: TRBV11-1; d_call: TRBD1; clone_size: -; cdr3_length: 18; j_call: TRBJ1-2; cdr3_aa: CARHSFQGTENGSYGYTF; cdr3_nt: TGTGCCCGTCACTCATTTCAAGGGACAGAGAATGGAAGCTATGGCTACACCTTC
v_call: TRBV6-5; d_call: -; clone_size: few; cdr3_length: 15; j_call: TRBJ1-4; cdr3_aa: CASSYTSRVGEKLFF; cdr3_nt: TGTGCCAGCAGTTACACCAGCAGGGTTGGGGAAAAACTGTTTTTT
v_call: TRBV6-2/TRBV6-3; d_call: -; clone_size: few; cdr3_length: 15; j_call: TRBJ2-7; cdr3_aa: CASSYMVPSSYEQYF; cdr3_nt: TGTGCCAGCAGTTACATGGTTCCCAGCTCCTACGAGCAGTACTTC
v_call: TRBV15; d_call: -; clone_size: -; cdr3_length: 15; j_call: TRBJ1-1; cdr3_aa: CATSRDGGRATEAFF; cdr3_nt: TGTGCCACCAGCAGAGATGGTGGCCGCGCGACTGAAGCTTTCTTT
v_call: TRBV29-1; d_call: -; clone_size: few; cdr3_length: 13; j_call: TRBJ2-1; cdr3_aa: CSGTRSSYNEQFF; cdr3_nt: TGCAGCGGCACCAGGAGCTCCTACAATGAGCAGTTCTTC
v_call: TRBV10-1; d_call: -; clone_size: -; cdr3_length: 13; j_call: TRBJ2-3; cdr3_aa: CASSEYSTDTQYF; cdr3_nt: TGCGCCAGCAGTGAGTACAGCACAGATACGCAGTATTTT
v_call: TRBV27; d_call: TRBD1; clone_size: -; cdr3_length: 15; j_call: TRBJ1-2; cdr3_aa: CASTPLGTALYGYTF; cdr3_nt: TGTGCCAGCACCCCACTGGGGACAGCTCTCTATGGCTACACCTTC
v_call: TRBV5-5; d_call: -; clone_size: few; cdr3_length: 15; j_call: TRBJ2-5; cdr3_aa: CASTDLWSTRETQYF; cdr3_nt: TGTGCCAGCACCGATCTCTGGAGTACGCGGGAGACCCAGTACTTC
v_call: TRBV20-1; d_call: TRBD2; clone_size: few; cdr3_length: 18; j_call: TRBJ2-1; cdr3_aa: CSAPVRLAGGPSYNEQFF; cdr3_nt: TGCAGTGCTCCCGTAAGACTAGCGGGGGGGCCGTCCTACAATGAGCAGTTCTTC
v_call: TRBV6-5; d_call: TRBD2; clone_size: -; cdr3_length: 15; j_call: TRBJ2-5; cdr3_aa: CASSTGGGMWETQYF; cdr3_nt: TGTGCCAGCAGTACTGGCGGGGGGATGTGGGAGACCCAGTACTTC
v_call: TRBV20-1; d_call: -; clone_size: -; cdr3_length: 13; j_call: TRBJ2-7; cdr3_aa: CSARDGGSYEQYF; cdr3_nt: TGCAGTGCTCGGGATGGAGGCTCCTACGAGCAGTACTTC
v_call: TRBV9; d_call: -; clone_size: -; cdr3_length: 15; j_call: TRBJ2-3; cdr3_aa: CASSVELASSDTQYF; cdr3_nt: TGCGCCAGCAGCGTAGAGCTGGCTAGCTCAGATACGCAGTATTTT
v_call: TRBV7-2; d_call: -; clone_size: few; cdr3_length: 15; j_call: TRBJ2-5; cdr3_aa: CASSRETTGQETQYF; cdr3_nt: TGTGCCAGCAGCCGGGAGACGACAGGACAAGAGACCCAGTACTTC
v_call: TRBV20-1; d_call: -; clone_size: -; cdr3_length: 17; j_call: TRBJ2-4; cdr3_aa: CSAGGQWAGRAKNIQYF; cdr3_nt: TGCAGTGCTGGGGGACAGTGGGCGGGAAGAGCCAAAAACATTCAGTACTTC
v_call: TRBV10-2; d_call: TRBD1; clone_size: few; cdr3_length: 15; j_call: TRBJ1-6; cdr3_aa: CASRGGQEYNSPLHF; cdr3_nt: TGCGCCAGCAGAGGCGGACAGGAGTATAATTCACCCCTCCACTTT